Listed below are T cell receptor beta chains from one sample, sequenced in a study of blood T cell repertoires in COVID-19. Repertoires were generated with immunoSEQ multiplex PCR, while TCRdb's copy carries only in-frame clones and drops some. This table has about 310,000 clones, about 89% appearing once. Specimen: peripheral blood. These receptor sequences come from a woman between 50 and 59 years old who had recovered from COVID-19. CDR3s include the opening cysteine and the closing phenylalanine or tryptophan. Each record gives: clone size, J gene, V gene, D gene, CDR3 protein, CDR3 DNA. A D gene is named only where the DNA matches it firmly. Clone size is shown for a subset of rows, as once, few, many or a class of expanded clone.

- TRBJ2-1 TRBV4-3 - CASSQDRAYNEQFF TGCGCCAGCAGCCAAGATCGAGCCTACAATGAGCAGTTCTTC
- TRBJ1-1 TRBV3-1/TRBV3-2 - CASSQVSRDTEAFF TGTGCCAGCAGCCAAGTTTCACGGGACACTGAAGCTTTCTTT
- TRBJ1-6 TRBV28 TRBD1 CASSTDRGRLYNSPLHF TGTGCCAGCAGCACCGACAGGGGGCGCCTCTATAATTCACCCCTCCACTTT
- TRBJ2-2 TRBV28 TRBD2 CASRYSGGANTGELFF TGTGCCAGCCGATACAGCGGGGGTGCGAACACCGGGGAGCTGTTTTTT
- TRBJ2-7 TRBV29-1 - CSVTPRGSYEQYF TGCAGCGTTACACCCAGGGGCTCCTACGAGCAGTACTTC
- TRBJ2-5 TRBV18 - CASSPQGGDRQETQYF TGTGCCAGCTCACCACAGGGCGGGGATAGGCAAGAGACCCAGTACTTC
- TRBJ2-7 TRBV9 TRBD1 CASSQGTVKSEQYF TGTGCCAGCAGCCAAGGGACAGTTAAGAGCGAGCAGTACTTC
- TRBJ1-5 TRBV4-1 - CASSHLQVPSNQPQHF TGCGCCAGCAGCCATCTCCAGGTGCCTAGCAATCAGCCCCAGCATTTT
once TRBJ2-3 TRBV4-3 - CASSLHPVDTQYF TGCGCCAGCAGCCTTCACCCGGTAGATACGCAGTATTTT
once TRBJ2-3 TRBV30 - CAWSGSGPFTDTQYF TGTGCCTGGAGTGGGTCAGGGCCCTTCACAGATACGCAGTATTTT
- TRBJ1-1 TRBV10-3 TRBD1 CAISAGTGDTEAFF TGTGCCATCAGTGCCGGGACAGGAGACACTGAAGCTTTCTTT
once TRBJ1-5 TRBV6-6 - CASSYPENQPQHF TGTGCCAGCAGTTACCCCGAGAATCAGCCCCAGCATTTT
- TRBJ2-2 TRBV19 - CTSGVGTGELFF TGTACCTCAGGGGTAGGCACCGGGGAGCTGTTTTTT
- TRBJ1-1 TRBV21-1 - CASSNGPLDTEAFF TGTGCCAGCAGCAATGGGCCCTTAGATACTGAAGCTTTCTTT
- TRBJ1-1 TRBV2 - CASSPPPKTFAEAFF TGTGCCAGCAGTCCGCCGCCAAAAACATTTGCTGAAGCTTTCTTT
- TRBJ2-7 TRBV3-1/TRBV3-2 - CASSSGDFYEQYF TGTGCCAGCAGCTCCGGGGACTTCTACGAGCAGTACTTC
- TRBJ2-7 TRBV5-6 TRBD1 CASSLGQGVLWYEQYF TGTGCCAGCAGCCTAGGACAGGGAGTATTGTGGTACGAGCAGTACTTC
- TRBJ2-1 TRBV20-1 - CSASGSGSRGYNEQFF TGCAGTGCTAGTGGGTCGGGATCGAGAGGATACAATGAGCAGTTCTTC
- TRBJ2-7 TRBV11-3 - CASSFPGSGEQYF TGTGCCAGCAGCTTCCCGGGATCGGGCGAGCAGTACTTC
- TRBJ2-5 TRBV20-1 TRBD2 CSASGVGGSRETQYF TGCAGTGCTAGTGGGGTAGGCGGGAGTAGAGAGACCCAGTACTTC
- TRBJ1-4 TRBV27 TRBD1 CASSFLDRGGEKLFF TGTGCCAGCAGTTTCCTCGACAGGGGTGGCGAAAAACTGTTTTTT
- TRBJ1-1 TRBV5-1 TRBD1 CASSETGQRVAFF TGCGCCAGCAGCGAAACGGGACAGCGGGTTGCTTTCTTT
- TRBJ2-7 TRBV9 - CASSVDRIGSEQYF TGTGCCAGCAGCGTAGACAGGATCGGAAGCGAGCAGTACTTC
- TRBJ2-1 TRBV20-1 - CSARIVREQFF TGCAGTGCTAGGATAGTACGGGAGCAGTTCTTC
- TRBJ2-3 TRBV11-3 - CASSLEGRGTDTQYF TGTGCCAGCAGCTTAGAAGGTAGAGGGACAGATACGCAGTATTTT
few TRBJ1-5 TRBV6-5 TRBD1 CASSRDRGRQPQHF TGTGCCAGCAGCCGGGACAGGGGACGTCAGCCCCAGCATTTT
- TRBJ1-1 TRBV28 TRBD1 CASSVGGQGAGMNTEAFF TGTGCCAGCAGCGTGGGGGGACAGGGGGCCGGGATGAACACTGAAGCTTTCTTT
- TRBJ2-7 TRBV2 - CASSGRSFRRGQAKYEQYF TGTGCCAGCAGTGGTCGGAGTTTTCGACGAGGACAAGCGAAGTACGAGCAGTACTTC
- TRBJ2-7 TRBV7-6 - CASSLTGEVGYEQYF TGTGCCAGCAGCCTTACAGGGGAGGTGGGGTACGAGCAGTACTTC
- TRBJ1-2 TRBV28 - CASSSPNSHYGYTF TGTGCCAGCAGTTCCCCGAACAGCCACTATGGCTACACCTTC
once TRBJ1-1 TRBV7-6 - CASSPRGNTEAFF TGTGCCAGCAGCCCCAGAGGGAACACTGAAGCTTTCTTT
- TRBJ1-6 TRBV30 - CAWSVQDSPLHF TGTGCCTGGAGTGTACAGGATTCACCCCTCCACTTT
- TRBJ1-5 TRBV19 - CASSIRDSQPQHF TGTGCCAGTAGTATCAGGGATAGTCAGCCCCAGCATTTT
- TRBJ2-1 TRBV7-2 TRBD2 CASSLLAGGPGNEQFF TGTGCCAGCAGCTTACTGGCGGGAGGGCCTGGCAATGAGCAGTTCTTC
- TRBJ1-2 TRBV10-3 TRBD1 CAISESNAGTGDYGYTF TGTGCCATCAGTGAGTCGAATGCTGGGACAGGGGACTATGGCTACACCTTC
- TRBJ2-1 TRBV4-2 TRBD2 CASSQDQRESEQFF TGTGCCAGCAGCCAAGATCAGCGGGAGAGTGAGCAGTTCTTC
- TRBJ2-3 TRBV28 - CASSLKSWRETDTQYF TGTGCCAGCAGTTTAAAGAGCTGGCGGGAAACAGATACGCAGTATTTT
- TRBJ2-7 TRBV5-1 - CASSWGSANYEQYF TGCGCCAGCAGCTGGGGCAGCGCTAACTACGAGCAGTACTTC
- TRBJ2-2 TRBV15 TRBD2 CATSRKRGGTNTGELFF TGTGCCACCAGCAGAAAGCGGGGGGGAACGAACACCGGGGAGCTGTTTTTT
few TRBJ1-2 TRBV6-5 - CASSYGGANYGYTF TGTGCCAGCAGTTATGGGGGCGCTAACTATGGCTACACCTTC